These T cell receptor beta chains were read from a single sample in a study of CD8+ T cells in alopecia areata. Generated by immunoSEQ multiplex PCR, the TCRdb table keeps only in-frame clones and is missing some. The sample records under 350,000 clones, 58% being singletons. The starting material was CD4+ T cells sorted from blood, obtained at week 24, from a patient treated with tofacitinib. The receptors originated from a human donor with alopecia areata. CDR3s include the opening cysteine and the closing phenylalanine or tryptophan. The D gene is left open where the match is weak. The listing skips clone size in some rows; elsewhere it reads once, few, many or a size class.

CASSLIGFGNEQFF,TGTGCCAGCAGCCTGATAGGGTTTGGGAATGAGCAGTTCTTC,.,TRBV28,TRBJ2-1,.
CASKGGDSPLHF,TGTGCGTCGAAAGGGGGGGATTCACCCCTCCACTTT,few,TRBV28,TRBJ1-6,.
CAWRGQGRDTQYF,TGTGCCTGGAGAGGGCAGGGGCGGGATACGCAGTATTTT,.,TRBV30,TRBJ2-3,.
CASSVPRGGGELFF,TGTGCCAGCAGTGTACCCCGCGGAGGCGGGGAGCTGTTTTTT,.,TRBV27,TRBJ2-2,.
CAWSVRADRAFF,TGTGCCTGGAGTGTACGGGCGGATAGGGCTTTCTTT,few,TRBV30,TRBJ1-1,.
CASSPGRGRETQYF,TGTGCCAGCAGCCCCGGGAGGGGCCGGGAGACCCAGTACTTC,few,TRBV7-2,TRBJ2-5,TRBD2
CASSLGTGSHNEQFF,TGCGCCAGCAGCCTCGGGACAGGGTCCCACAATGAGCAGTTCTTC,.,TRBV5-1,TRBJ2-1,TRBD1
CASSPRSGRSYEQYF,TGTGCCAGCAGTCCCCGCAGCGGGAGATCCTACGAGCAGTACTTC,.,TRBV6-5,TRBJ2-7,TRBD2
CASSLEGVSYNEQFF,TGTGCCAGCAGCTTAGAGGGGGTTTCCTACAATGAGCAGTTCTTC,few,TRBV7-2,TRBJ2-1,.
CASSFGRESYGYTF,TGTGCCAGCAGCTTCGGTAGGGAAAGCTATGGCTACACCTTC,.,TRBV7-8,TRBJ1-2,.
CAWSVRGGGTDTQYF,TGTGCCTGGAGTGTACGAGGTGGAGGCACAGATACGCAGTATTTT,.,TRBV30,TRBJ2-3,.
CASSPEGVGYTF,TGTGCCAGCAGCCCCGAGGGCGTGGGCTACACCTTC,.,TRBV28,TRBJ1-2,.
CASRRGAENIQYF,TGTGCCAGCCGTCGGGGGGCTGAAAACATTCAGTACTTC,.,TRBV2,TRBJ2-4,.
CASSLRTNTEAFF,TGTGCCAGCAGCTTGAGGACGAACACTGAAGCTTTCTTT,once,TRBV5-4,TRBJ1-1,.
CASRTTGNSYEQYF,TGTGCCAGCAGAACAACAGGAAACTCCTACGAGCAGTACTTC,few,TRBV28,TRBJ2-7,.
CSGGQGGRTEAFF,TGCAGCGGCGGACAGGGAGGAAGGACTGAAGCTTTCTTT,few,TRBV29-1,TRBJ1-1,TRBD1
CASSFRGLASTDTQYF,TGTGCCAGCAGCTTTCGCGGACTAGCTAGCACAGATACGCAGTATTTT,.,TRBV5-6,TRBJ2-3,TRBD2
CASSLGSRETQYF,TGTGCCAGCAGCTTAGGCTCTCGAGAGACCCAGTACTTC,.,TRBV7-2,TRBJ2-5,.
CAWSKATTGTDTQYF,TGTGCCTGGAGTAAGGCGACGACGGGCACAGATACGCAGTATTTT,.,TRBV30,TRBJ2-3,.
CASSALASSTDTQYF,TGTGCCAGCAGCGCACTAGCGAGCAGCACAGATACGCAGTATTTT,.,TRBV7-2,TRBJ2-3,TRBD2
CAITGGGTDTQYF,TGTGCCATCACCGGGGGAGGCACAGATACGCAGTATTTT,.,TRBV10-3,TRBJ2-3,.
CASSASNEQFF,TGTGCCAGCAGCGCTAGTAATGAGCAGTTCTTC,few,TRBV7-2,TRBJ2-1,.
CASRISGANVLTF,TGTGCCAGCAGGATATCTGGGGCCAACGTCCTGACTTTC,few,TRBV27,TRBJ2-6,.
CASMIQGALTDTQYF,TGCGCCAGCATGATACAGGGGGCCTTAACAGATACGCAGTATTTT,.,TRBV5-1,TRBJ2-3,TRBD1
CASSWATGVEQFF,TGTGCCAGCAGCTGGGCGACAGGGGTTGAGCAGTTCTTC,.,TRBV5-6,TRBJ2-1,TRBD1
CASSLEGHTDTQYF,TGTGCCAGCAGCCTTGAGGGTCACACAGATACGCAGTATTTT,.,TRBV5-4,TRBJ2-3,.
CSVARRGGGETQYF,TGCAGCGTTGCTCGGCGGGGGGGCGGAGAGACCCAGTACTTC,few,TRBV29-1,TRBJ2-5,TRBD2
CASSLGQRNEKLFF,TGTGCCAGCAGCTTAGGGCAGCGAAATGAAAAACTGTTTTTT,.,TRBV7-9,TRBJ1-4,.
CASSQGYDGQETQYF,TGCGCCAGCAGCCAAGGGTACGATGGCCAAGAGACCCAGTACTTC,.,TRBV4-3,TRBJ2-5,.
CASSVTSGGSTDTQYF,TGTGCCAGCAGCGTGACTAGCGGGGGGAGCACAGATACGCAGTATTTT,.,TRBV9,TRBJ2-3,TRBD2
CAWSVIRYQETQYF,TGTGCCTGGAGTGTGATTAGGTACCAAGAGACCCAGTACTTC,few,TRBV30,TRBJ2-5,.